A single T cell receptor beta chain is shown here with its context. These data come from a study of Ad26.COV2.S vaccination and SARS-CoV-2 variants. V lost 5 bases to trimming and J lost 0 bases, with 7 bases between them. Germline CDR1 is KGHSH and CDR2 is LQKENI. The CDR3 length is 14 residues. Data came from immunoSEQ multiplex PCR; TCRdb stores just in-frame clones and leaves some out. The top ten hold around 1.4% of the sample, which has roughly 700,000 clones, 89% seen once. Treatment reported: 15 to 20 received Ad26.COV2.S at low or high dose, single or two shots; 5 received placebo; per-sample allocation not given. Collection of the samples took place on day 63 after the first injection of vaccine or placebo.

The genes are TRBV18 and TRBJ1-4; D gene ambiguous. The clonotype originates from a person between 18 and 59 years old who received the Ad26.COV2.S COVID-19 vaccine or a placebo. The sample here was peripheral blood, taken in a trial of Ad26.COV2.S vaccine versus placebo. This CDR3 is CASSRSATNEKLFF. In nucleotides, the CDR3 is TGTGCCAGCTCAAGGAGCGCAACTAATGAAAAACTGTTTTTT.